The 4 T cell receptor beta chains below were found in one sample sequenced in a study of neurological immune-mediated disorders. MiXCR was run by TCRdb on the 5' RACE reads, yielding one entry per CDR3 protein. The table lists around 69,000 distinct CDR3 sequences, around 3.1% of them singletons. Input material: PBMCs. The receptors come from a man aged 35 to 55 with multiple sclerosis.

This clonotype has at least ten counts. The CDR3 is CASSSARTSGVVLRSGELFF. DNA of the CDR3: TGCGCCAGCAGCTCCGCGCGCACTAGCGGGGTCGTACTGAGGTCCGGGGAGCTGTTTTTT. The chain combines TRBV5-1 with TRBJ2-2, with TRBD2 matching over 10 bases. CDR3 length: 20 amino acids. CDR1 and CDR2 from the germline V gene are SGHRS and YFSETQ. After removal of 3 bases from V and 6 bases from J, the junction contained 20 bases not matched to a gene.

This clonotype was recorded at least ten times. The chain has TRBV7-6 and TRBJ2-7; 7 positions match TRBD2. This CDR3 region has 15 residues. The J segment lost 2 bases and the V segment lost 5 bases, leaving 9 bases of the junction unmatched. Germline values: CDR1 SGHVS, CDR2 FNYEAQ. The CDR3 nucleotides are TGTGCCAGCAGCCCCAGCCAGCGGGGAGCCTACGAGCAGTACTTC. The encoded protein is CASSPSQRGAYEQYF.

On this clonotype itself: It may be a read error: a sequence one base away is much more abundant. This chain links TRBV12-3 or TRBV12-4 with TRBJ2-7, with 8 bases fitting TRBD1. J lost 5 bases, V lost 10 bases, and 13 bases had no gene match. The CDR3 is made up of 14 amino acids. As DNA, the CDR3 is TGTGCCATCTCAAATGACAGGGGTGGCCACGAGCAGTACTTC. Translated, it gives CAISNDRGGHEQYF.

This clonotype was seen many times. This chain connects TRBV7-2 to TRBJ1-1; D gene uncertain. This CDR3 region has 14 residues. In germline, CDR1 is SGHTA, CDR2 FQGNSA. Deletions cut 3 bases from V and 6 bases from J, with 14 bases between. CDR3 loop: CASSFVSRTAEAFF. The CDR3 nucleotides read TGTGCCAGCAGCTTTGTCTCTCGAACAGCTGAAGCTTTCTTT.